The 13 T cell receptor beta chains below were found in one sample sequenced in a study of T cells in Graves' hyperthyroidism and ophthalmopathy. RNA transcripts gave rise to amplified TCR beta CDR3 regions. Using the HTBI primer set, a first-round RT-PCR was run on the TCR CDR3. TCRdb re-called the multiplex PCR reads with MiXCR, one entry per CDR3 protein. The sample has hundreds of thousands of distinct CDR3 sequences, 14% seen once; the top ten hold around 9.6%. The sequencing input was blood. The receptors come from a woman younger than 35 with Graves' hyperthyroidism.

This clonotype was recorded at least ten times. The J gene is TRBJ1-4, the V gene TRBV28, with 8 bases matching TRBD1. Germline values: CDR1 MDHEN, CDR2 SYDVKM. The CDR3 runs 14 residues. V was clipped by 6 bases and J by 4 bases; unmatched bases: 4. The CDR3 nucleotides read TGTGCCAGCAGCCTTACAGGGGGTAATGAAAAACTGTTTTTT. This sequence encodes CASSLTGGNEKLFF.

This clonotype occurred many times. This chain uses TRBV20-1 with TRBJ2-1; D possibly matches TRBD1 or TRBD2 (6 bases each). Trimming stripped 8 bases from V and 4 bases from J, with 18 bases between. CDR1 is DFQATT, CDR2 SNEGSKA, per germline (reference sequence). This CDR3 region has 14 residues. This CDR3 is CSPTEGGMYNEQFF. CDR3 in DNA: TGCAGTCCGACAGAGGGGGGAATGTACAATGAGCAGTTCTTC.

This clonotype was counted ten times or more. The J gene is TRBJ1-6, the V gene TRBV20-1; TRBD1 aligns across 12 bases. CDR1 DFQATT and CDR2 SNEGSKA come from the germline V gene (reference sequence). With V trimmed by 2 bases and J by 9 bases, 2 bases remained unmatched. This CDR3 spans 14 amino acids. The DNA of the CDR3 is TGCAGTGCTAGACCGGGACAGGGGGCTTCACCCCTCCACTTT. Translating it yields CSARPGQGASPLHF.

The chain has TRBV19 and TRBJ2-1; D remains ambiguous. The CDR3 totals 14 residues. With 3 bases removed from V and 6 bases from J, the gap between germline ends came to 12 bases. The germline V gene has CDR1 LNHDA and CDR2 SQIVND (reference sequence). This chain's CDR3 is CASSIQFWANEQFF. The CDR3 DNA follows: TGTGCCAGTAGTATCCAATTCTGGGCCAATGAGCAGTTCTTC. The entire variable domain, with the rest obtained from reference TRBV19 and TRBJ2-1, is as follows: DGGITQSPKYLFRKEGQNVTLSCEQNLNHDAMYWYRQDPGQGLRLIYYSQIVNDFQKGDIAEGYSVSREKKESFPLTVTSAQKNPTAFYLCASSIQFWANEQFFGPGTRLTVL.

Ten or more counts support this clonotype. The chain recombines TRBV12-3 or TRBV12-4 with TRBJ2-3, with 8 bases fitting TRBD2. V lost 1 base, J lost 4 bases, and 4 bases stayed unmatched. The CDR3 has 15 residues. The CDR3 here is CASSLGGRNADTQYF. The DNA for the CDR3 is TGTGCCAGCAGTTTAGGCGGGAGGAACGCAGATACGCAGTATTTT.

This clonotype was observed many times. The chain joins TRBV2 to TRBJ2-3, with D maybe TRBD1 (5 bases). The CDR3 runs to 14 residues. The V end was cut by 10 bases, the J end by 4 bases, with 18 bases between. Per germline, CDR1 SNHLY and CDR2 FYNNEI. As DNA, the CDR3 is TGTGCCACTAAGGCCCAGGGATCAGCAGATACGCAGTATTTT. Encoded protein: CATKAQGSADTQYF.

V gene TRBV27 combines with J gene TRBJ1-1; the D gene is possibly TRBD1 (6 bases). V was shortened by 6 bases and J by 1 base, with 18 bases between the two germline ends. This CDR3 is built from 16 residues. The germline gives CDR1 MNHEY, CDR2 SMNVEV (reference sequence). The CDR3 sequence: CASSLDRYSRNTEAFF. The CDR3 region has the DNA TGTGCCAGCAGCCTTGACAGGTACTCCCGGAACACTGAAGCTTTCTTT.

The table lists this clonotype with many counts. This chain uses TRBV12-3 or TRBV12-4 with TRBJ2-7; D not certain. The CDR3 is 13 amino acids. Deletions cut 1 base from V and 2 bases from J, with 6 bases between. CDR3 sequence: CASSLVAAYEQYF. In nucleotides, the CDR3 is TGTGCCAGCAGTTTAGTGGCCGCCTACGAGCAGTACTTC.

The chain links TRBV15 to TRBJ2-1; the match to TRBD2 covers 13 bases. The trim removed 3 bases at V and 4 bases at J, leaving 6 bases unmatched. CDR3 length: 17 amino acids. Germline V gene sequence: CDR1 LNHNV, CDR2 YYDKDF (reference sequence). The CDR3 loop reads CATSRRTSGSLYNEQFF. Here the CDR3 DNA reads TGTGCCACCAGCAGGAGGACTAGCGGGAGCCTTTACAATGAGCAGTTCTTC.

This clonotype was seen ten or more times. The rearrangement links TRBV20-1 to TRBJ2-3, with unresolved D. The CDR3 is 15 residues long. CDR1 is DFQATT and CDR2 is SNEGSKA in the germline V gene (reference sequence). V shed 1 base and J shed 3 bases, with 14 bases lying between them. The CDR3 DNA sequence: TGCAGTGCTAGAGGGTCAGACTCGAAAACAGATACGCAGTATTTT. It is translated as CSARGSDSKTDTQYF.

This clonotype showed up many times. The chain combines TRBV30 with TRBJ2-5; 9 nucleotides align to TRBD1. Germline loops: CDR1 GTSNPN, CDR2 SVGIG (reference sequence). V lost 4 bases and J lost 6; bases outside the gene matches: 6. This CDR3 region has 13 residues. Written as DNA, the CDR3 is TGTGCCTGGATGTCACAGGGGGCGAAGACCCAGTACTTC. This translates into CAWMSQGAKTQYF. Complete variable domain (other parts from reference TRBV30 and TRBJ2-5): SQTIHQWPATLVQPVGSPLSLECTVEGTSNPNLYWYRQAAGRGLQLLFYSVGIGQISSEVPQNLSASRPQDRQFILSSKKLLLSDSGFYLCAWMSQGAKTQYFGPGTRLLVL.

This clonotype was recorded many times. The rearrangement links TRBV6-5 to TRBJ2-1, with TRBD2 matching over 11 bases. The CDR3 contains 19 residues. The ends lost 4 bases at V and 0 bases at J; junction bases unmatched: 11. The germline gives CDR1 MNHEY, CDR2 SVGAGI. The CDR3 spells CASSSGVAGGPGSYNEQFF. Written as DNA, the CDR3 is TGTGCCAGCAGTTCCGGGGTAGCGGGAGGGCCCGGCTCCTACAATGAGCAGTTCTTC.

The chain joins TRBV19 to TRBJ2-7; D unresolved. Trimming shortened V by 5 bases and J by 6 bases, and 17 bases separated the two germline ends. The germline V gene has CDR1 LNHDA and CDR2 SQIVND (reference sequence). CDR3 size: 14 residues. Here the CDR3 reads CASSPVMSSIEQYF. In DNA, the CDR3 is TGTGCCAGTAGTCCCGTTATGTCGAGCATCGAGCAGTACTTC.